What follows describes a single T cell receptor (beta chain). Its antigen is as yet unknown. The CDR3 is made up of 18 amino acids. Looked up from germline, CDR1 is SGHTA and CDR2 is FQGTGA. The data originate from a study of CXCR3-negative and CXCR3-positive naive CD8 T cells. General study results and limits: Memory CD8+ T cell repertoires were far less diverse than both naive subsets. Naive cells that were CXCR3-positive had more hydrophobic TRB CDR3s (compared with CXCR3-negative naive cells). Surface CD5 was comparable between naive subsets; TCR strength was inferred from TRB CDR3 properties.

Using triplicate sorts, a few hundred thousand cells were collected each time from every CD8+ T cell subset. CD45RO-CCR7+CD27+CD95- defined naive CD8+ T cells. The libraries of TRB cDNA were constructed through 5' RACE using UMI labels. TCRdb re-called the 5' RACE reads and gives one entry per CDR3 protein, without DNA. The repertoire table contains some 100,000 distinct CDR3 sequences. This chain uses TRBV7-3 with TRBJ2-2; the D call from TCRdb, TRBD1, cannot be confirmed without DNA. Material: naive CXCR3+ CD8+ T cells from blood. Subset reported: CD45RO-CCR7+CD27+CD95- naive CD8+ T cells expressing CXCR3 (TNR3+). The receptor's source is a human donor in good health. Some clones in this sample may be carry-over from other donors' samples. The CDR3 loop is CASSSYGTGGPKAGELFF.